The present TCR beta chain was sequenced within a study of blood T cell repertoires in COVID-19. Study information: Collection of acute and convalescent COVID-19 samples took place in the United States, Italy and Spain. T cells, B-cell-depleted T cells, or PBMCs provided the cDNA or gDNA that served as material.

As originally analysed: By means of reference gene primer amplification, nucleated cell counts were estimated. Method: immunoSEQ multiplex PCR; TCRdb's copy keeps in-frame clones and lacks some. From that table come the V and J calls and clone size; the DNA was used to work out D and trimming. The table includes 200,000 to 300,000 clones, 70% to 90% detected once. The germline CDR1 and CDR2 sequences are SGHAT and FQNNGV. V was cut by 1 base and J by 1 base, with 10 bases left in between. The CDR3 sequence is 15 residues long. The receptor's source is a woman in her forties with acute or convalescent COVID-19. The gene calls are TRBV11-2 and TRBJ2-5, with a tentative D call TRBD1 (6 bases). Sequencing used peripheral blood. The CDR3 spells CASSLAGRGQETQYF. CDR3 nucleotide sequence: TGTGCCAGCAGCTTAGCAGGCAGGGGCCAAGAGACCCAGTACTTC.